This T cell receptor (beta chain) appears in the sequencing data of a study of CD8 T cells in ankylosing spondylitis. Study-level points and caveats: Before this, some motif variants had been reported in reactive arthritis synovial fluid and blood. Disease-associated clones were reportedly significantly overrepresented in matched ankylosing spondylitis synovial fluid. Characteristic of ankylosing spondylitis blood, it appeared, was a TCR beta motif comprising eight highly homologous variants. Clones linked to the disease showed a CD8+ phenotype. They occurred at relatively low frequencies in peripheral blood.

By quantitative 5'-RACE with molecular barcodes, the TCR beta libraries were made. TCRdb passed the 5' RACE reads through MiXCR, listing each CDR3 protein once. The table includes some 840,000 distinct CDR3 sequences, approximately 12% detected once. As for this clonotype: Its target is not known.

Sequencing input: blood, either unsorted or a sorted T cell fraction (not recorded which). The receptor comes from a male donor with ankylosing spondylitis.

CDR3 in DNA: TGCAGTGCGTGCGGGGGTAACAATCAGCCCCAGCATTTT. Protein: CSACGGNNQPQHF. This chain connects TRBV20-1 to TRBJ1-5; D possibly corresponds to TRBD1 (5 bases). Per germline, CDR1 DFQATT and CDR2 SNEGSKA (reference sequence). This CDR3 region has 13 residues. The ends were cut back, 6 bases at V and 3 bases at J, with 12 bases in the middle.